This T cell receptor (beta chain) was captured in a study of blood T cells in healthy people across ages. Overall study findings and caveats: The long-lived group displayed more naive CD4+ cells, plus higher diversity, than the aged donors did.

Healthy Caucasian individuals from Russia aged roughly 6 to 100 served as donors. The study isolated at least 7 million PBMCs from each sample. As regards this clonotype: Its target is not known.

Alongside a J-beta primer mix, a sample-barcoded 5' primer served in a second PCR lasting about 7 to 11 cycles. TCRdb re-called the 5' RACE reads with MiXCR, one entry per CDR3 protein. The sample has 730,000 or so distinct CDR3 sequences; around 43% are singletons. The CDR3 is 14 amino acids. Germline V CDR1 and CDR2: MGHDK, SYGVNS. With V trimmed by 4 bases and J by 15 bases, 14 bases remained unmatched. Sequencing was carried out using blood. This sequence joins TRBV25-1 and TRBJ2-4, with 8 bases that match TRBD1. This TCR was recovered from an elderly man in good health. In DNA form, the CDR3 reads TGTGCCAGCAGTGCCCAGGGGGCTACCTACGAGCTGTACTTC. It translates to CASSAQGATYELYF.